These 19 T cell receptor beta chains originate from one sample sequenced in a study of human T cells and chemical hapten exposure. TCRdb passed the RACE reads through MiXCR, listing each CDR3 protein once. The table lists about 130,000 distinct CDR3 sequences, 8.5% to 9.5% of them singletons. Time point here: healthy volunteer bleed at 2 weeks. Unfractionated whole blood yielded the extracted total RNA. Sequencing input: whole blood. The receptors were gathered from a male donor in good health. Some clones in this sample may be carry-over from other donors' samples.

This clonotype was counted ten times or more. The chain combines TRBV5-1 with TRBJ2-2; D is uncertain. The CDR3 is 14 residues long. Germline V gene sequence: CDR1 SGHRS, CDR2 YFSETQ. V lost 0 bases and J lost 5, with 8 bases in between. CDR3 residues: CASSLESVTGELFF. CDR3 nucleotide sequence: TGCGCCAGCAGCTTGGAATCGGTTACCGGGGAGCTGTTTTTT.

This clonotype was observed at least ten times. The chain links TRBV29-1 to TRBJ2-6; D is possibly TRBD1 (7 bases). Trimming left V 3 bases short and J 2 bases short, with 20 bases between. Germline V CDR1 and CDR2: SQVTM, ANQGSEA. The CDR3 totals 18 residues. DNA of the CDR3: TGCAGCGTTGAGATTCGGACAGGAGGGTGGGCTGGGGCCAACGTCCTGACTTTC. Its protein product is CSVEIRTGGWAGANVLTF.

The gene calls are TRBV12-3 or TRBV12-4 and TRBJ1-5; TRBD1 is a possible D gene (6 bases). Trimming removed 6 bases from V and 3 bases from J, with 12 bases in between. The CDR3 is made up of 14 amino acids. CDR3 bases: TGTGCCAGCAGCTCCGACAGGTACAATCAGCCCCAGCATTTT. It translates to CASSSDRYNQPQHF.

This clonotype was counted only a few times. CDR3: CASSYKGDTEAFF. The DNA of the CDR3 is TGTGCCAGCAGTTATAAAGGGGACACTGAAGCTTTCTTT. The chain employs TRBV6-6 and TRBJ1-1; tentative D call: TRBD1 (5 bases). The CDR3 runs 13 residues. The germline V gene has CDR1 MNHNY and CDR2 SVGAGI (reference sequence). Trimming cost V 3 bases and J 3 bases, with 8 bases left between them.

V and J are TRBV27 and TRBJ1-5, with 8 nucleotides matching TRBD1. Trimming at V came to 5 bases and at J to 10 bases, leaving 10 bases not matched to a gene. Germline V lookup: CDR1 MNHEY, CDR2 SMNVEV (reference sequence). This CDR3 is built from 14 residues. This chain's CDR3 is CASSQIPTGGPQHF. The CDR3 DNA reads TGTGCCAGCAGTCAGATCCCTACAGGGGGACCCCAGCATTTT.

This clonotype was recorded a few times. The CDR3 bases are TGTGCCAGCAGCCAAGATCCGATCGGGACTAGCGGGAGATATGAGCAGTTCTTC. The encoded protein is CASSQDPIGTSGRYEQFF. The V and J genes are TRBV3-1 and TRBJ2-1; the match to TRBD2 covers 14 bases. The V gene's germline CDR1 is LGHDT and CDR2 YNNKEL (reference sequence). J lost 8 bases, V lost 0 bases, and 9 bases had no gene match. The length of the CDR3 is 18 residues.

The sample holds a few counts of this clonotype. J is TRBJ2-5 and V is TRBV5-1; D may be TRBD1 or TRBD2 (5 bases each). Trimming removed 1 base at V and 9 bases at J, with 22 bases between. The CDR3 runs to 16 residues. Germline V gene sequence: CDR1 SGHRS, CDR2 YFSETQ. CDR3 bases: TGCGCCAGCAGCTTGTCGACTCGAAGAGAGGGGTCGTCCCAGTACTTC. It yields the protein CASSLSTRREGSSQYF. Complete variable domain (other parts from reference TRBV5-1 and TRBJ2-5): KAGVTQTPRYLIKTRGQQVTLSCSPISGHRSVSWYQQTPGQGLQFLFEYFSETQRNKGNFPGRFSGRQFSNSRSEMNVSTLELGDSALYLCASSLSTRREGSSQYFGPGTRLLVL.

The chain links TRBV7-9 to TRBJ1-1, with D hard to call. The CDR3 is 12 residues long. CDR1 and CDR2 (germline): SEHNR, FQNEAQ (reference sequence). The V and J ends lost 6 bases and 4 bases respectively, with 9 bases between them. In nucleotides, the CDR3 is TGTGCCAGCAGAGAACGGATCACTGAAGCTTTCTTT. Translating it yields CASRERITEAFF.

Note on this clonotype: Since the CDR3 does not end with the conserved phenylalanine or tryptophan, this likely comes from a read error. This chain uses TRBV7-6 with TRBJ2-2; possible D gene TRBD2, 7 bases. The ends were cut back, 5 bases at V and 0 bases at J, with 16 bases in the middle. There are 17 residues in the CDR3. Germline V CDR1 and CDR2: SGHVS, FNYEAQ. CDR3 coding DNA: TGTGCCAGCAGCCCCACTTTGGGGGGGCCGAACACCGGGGAGCTGTTTTCT. Translating it yields CASSPTLGGPNTGELFS.

This sequence joins TRBV10-2 and TRBJ2-7, with D perhaps TRBD2 (5 bases). CDR3 length equals 13 residues. Germline lookup yields CDR1 WSHSY and CDR2 SAAADI. V dropped 3 bases and J dropped 5 bases, with 11 bases sitting between them. The CDR3 DNA is TGCGCCAGCAGTGATGAGGGTACCCACGAGCAGTACTTC. Its translation: CASSDEGTHEQYF.

V is TRBV14 and J is TRBJ1-1; 7 bases line up with TRBD1. The CDR3 spans 16 residues. The junction had 6 bases not matched to a gene; V was cut back by 0 bases and J by 2 bases. CDR1 is SGHDN, CDR2 FVKESK, per germline. CDR3 loop: CASSQDWQGGNTEAFF. The CDR3 DNA reads as TGTGCCAGCAGCCAAGATTGGCAGGGGGGAAACACTGAAGCTTTCTTT.

A remark on this clonotype: A much larger clone lies a single base off, so this may be a read error. This chain uses TRBV6-5 with TRBJ2-3; 7 bases match TRBD2. The germline V gene encodes CDR1 MNHEY and CDR2 SVGAGI. This CDR3 contains 15 residues. After removal of 6 bases from V and 4 bases from J, the junction contained 10 bases not matched to a gene. CDR3 DNA: TGTGCCAGCAGCAAGACTGGCGGGAGTGCAGATACGCAGTATTTT. This encodes CASSKTGGSADTQYF.

There are a few counts of this clonotype. The rearrangement uses TRBV12-3 or TRBV12-4 and TRBJ2-3, with TRBD2 as a possible D gene (7 bases). V dropped 3 bases and J dropped 6 bases, with 16 bases sitting between them. The CDR3 runs 15 residues. The chain's CDR3 is CASSLGGGAFDTQYF. As DNA, the CDR3 is TGTGCCAGCAGTTTGGGTGGGGGGGCTTTTGATACGCAGTATTTT.

At least ten counts were recorded for this clonotype. J is TRBJ2-7 and V is TRBV5-1; 9 bases line up with TRBD1. This CDR3 has 14 residues. Germline V CDR1 and CDR2: SGHRS, YFSETQ. The junction had 4 bases not matched to a gene; V was cut back by 2 bases and J by 4 bases. In DNA form, the CDR3 reads TGCGCCAGCAGCTTAAGGGACAGGGCATACGAGCAGTACTTC. This gives the protein CASSLRDRAYEQYF.

A note on this clonotype: It may be a read error: a sequence one base away is much more abundant. CDR3 sequence: CVITDRGLNTEAFF. CDR3 DNA: TGTGTCATCACGGACAGGGGACTTAACACTGAAGCTTTCTTT. The rearrangement links TRBV10-3 to TRBJ1-1, with 9 bases identical to TRBD1. The germline CDR1 and CDR2 sequences are ENHRY and SYGVKD. This CDR3 region has 14 residues.

The rearrangement uses TRBV6-6 and TRBJ2-7, with D perhaps being TRBD1 or TRBD2 (6 bases each). Germline assignment: CDR1 MNHNY and CDR2 SVGAGI (reference sequence). V was pared by 5 bases and J by 7 bases, with 24 bases between. CDR3 length: 16 residues. DNA of the CDR3: TGTGCCAGCAGTGACTTGAGAATCGGGGGCAATAAGGAGCAGTACTTC. Translating it yields CASSDLRIGGNKEQYF.

This clonotype was counted a few times. CDR3 residues: CASSLDPLGATQYF. The CDR3 bases are TGTGCCAGCAGCTTAGATCCGCTGGGCGCGACCCAGTACTTC. V usage is TRBV11-2 and J usage is TRBJ2-5; unclear D gene. Deletions cut 0 bases from V and 7 bases from J, with 12 bases between. Germline V CDR1 and CDR2: SGHAT, FQNNGV. This CDR3 contains 14 residues.

This clonotype was recorded at least ten times. The chain carries TRBV7-7 and TRBJ2-1, with 9 bases fitting TRBD2. This CDR3 has 18 residues. The germline gives CDR1 SSHAT, CDR2 FNYEAQ (reference sequence). Trimming cost V 2 bases and J 6 bases; bases outside gene matches: 14. This CDR3 is CASSLQVAGASSLNEQFF. The CDR3 DNA reads TGTGCCAGCAGCTTACAAGTAGCGGGAGCTTCAAGTCTCAATGAGCAGTTCTTC.

The table lists this clonotype with a few counts. This rearrangement joins TRBV12-3 or TRBV12-4 to TRBJ2-3; the D gene could be TRBD1 or TRBD2 (6 bases each). The V end lost 1 base, the J end lost 0 bases, and 11 bases lay between the germline ends. The CDR3 length is 16 residues. The CDR3 spells CASSLEGGGSTDTQYF. The CDR3 bases are TGTGCCAGCAGTTTAGAGGGGGGAGGAAGCACAGATACGCAGTATTTT.